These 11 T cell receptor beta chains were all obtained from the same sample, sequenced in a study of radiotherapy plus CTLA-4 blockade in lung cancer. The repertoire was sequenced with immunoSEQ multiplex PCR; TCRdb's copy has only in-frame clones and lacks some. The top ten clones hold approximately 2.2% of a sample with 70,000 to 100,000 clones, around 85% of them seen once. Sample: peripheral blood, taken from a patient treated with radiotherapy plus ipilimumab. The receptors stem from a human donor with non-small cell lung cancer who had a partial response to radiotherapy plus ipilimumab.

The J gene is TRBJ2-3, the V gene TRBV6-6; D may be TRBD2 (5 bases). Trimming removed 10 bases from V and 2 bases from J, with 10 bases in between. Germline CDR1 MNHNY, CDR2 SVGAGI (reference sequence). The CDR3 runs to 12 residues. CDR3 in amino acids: CATEGFTDTQYF. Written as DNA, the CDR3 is TGTGCCACCGAGGGATTCACAGATACGCAGTATTTT.

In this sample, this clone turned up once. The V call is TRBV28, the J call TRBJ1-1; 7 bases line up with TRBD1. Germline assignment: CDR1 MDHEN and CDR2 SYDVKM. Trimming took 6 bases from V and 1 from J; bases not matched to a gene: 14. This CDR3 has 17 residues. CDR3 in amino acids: CASSRTRTGASNTEAFF. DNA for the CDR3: TGTGCCAGCAGCCGCACCAGAACAGGGGCTTCGAACACTGAAGCTTTCTTT.

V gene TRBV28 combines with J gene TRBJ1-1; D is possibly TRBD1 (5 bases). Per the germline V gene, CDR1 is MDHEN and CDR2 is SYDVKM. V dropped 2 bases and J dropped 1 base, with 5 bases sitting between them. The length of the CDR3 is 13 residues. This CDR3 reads CASSLDRNTEAFF. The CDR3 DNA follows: TGTGCCAGCAGTTTAGACAGGAACACTGAAGCTTTCTTT.

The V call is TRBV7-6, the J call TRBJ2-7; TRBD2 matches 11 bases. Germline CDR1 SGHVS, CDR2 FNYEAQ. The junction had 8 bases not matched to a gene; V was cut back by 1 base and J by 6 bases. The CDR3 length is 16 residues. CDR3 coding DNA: TGTGCCAGCAGCTTAGACAGACTAGCGGGATTGAGCGAGCAGTACTTC. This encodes CASSLDRLAGLSEQYF. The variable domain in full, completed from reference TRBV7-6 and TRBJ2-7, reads GAGVSQSPRYKVTKRGQDVALRCDPISGHVSLYWYRQALGQGPEFLTYFNYEAQQDKSGLPNDRFSAERPEGSISTLTIQRTEQRDSAMYRCASSLDRLAGLSEQYFGPGTRLTVT.

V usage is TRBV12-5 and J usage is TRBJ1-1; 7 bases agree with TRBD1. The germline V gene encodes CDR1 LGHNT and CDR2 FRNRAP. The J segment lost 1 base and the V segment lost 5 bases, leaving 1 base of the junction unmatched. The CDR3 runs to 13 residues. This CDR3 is CASGRTGNTEAFF. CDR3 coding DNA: TGTGCTAGTGGTCGGACAGGGAACACTGAAGCTTTCTTT. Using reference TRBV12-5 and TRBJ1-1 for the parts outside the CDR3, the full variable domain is DARVTQTPRHKVTEMGQEVTMRCQPILGHNTVFWYRQTMMQGLELLAYFRNRAPLDDSGMPKDRFSAEMPDATLATLKIQPSEPRDSAVYFCASGRTGNTEAFFGQGTRLTVV.

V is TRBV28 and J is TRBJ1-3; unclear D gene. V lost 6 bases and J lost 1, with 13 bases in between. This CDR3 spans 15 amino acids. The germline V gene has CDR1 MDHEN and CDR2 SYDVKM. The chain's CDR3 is CASRTNAGSGNTIYF. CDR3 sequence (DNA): TGTGCCAGCAGGACGAACGCGGGTTCTGGAAACACCATATATTTT.

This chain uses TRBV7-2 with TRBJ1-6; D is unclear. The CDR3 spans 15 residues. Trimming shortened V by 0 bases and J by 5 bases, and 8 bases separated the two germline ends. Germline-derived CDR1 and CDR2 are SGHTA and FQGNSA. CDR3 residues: CASSLARTDNSPLHF. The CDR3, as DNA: TGTGCCAGCAGCTTAGCACGGACTGATAATTCACCCCTCCACTTT.

CDR3 bases: TGTGCCAGCAGTGCCATAGGGACAGCCTTTGACTATGGCTACACCTTC. This sequence encodes CASSAIGTAFDYGYTF. The chain couples TRBV6-6 to TRBJ1-2, with TRBD1 identical over 7 bases. V trimming: 5 bases; J trimming: 3 bases; junction bases outside the gene matches: 12. This CDR3 contains 16 residues. From germline, CDR1 is MNHNY and CDR2 SVGAGI (reference sequence).

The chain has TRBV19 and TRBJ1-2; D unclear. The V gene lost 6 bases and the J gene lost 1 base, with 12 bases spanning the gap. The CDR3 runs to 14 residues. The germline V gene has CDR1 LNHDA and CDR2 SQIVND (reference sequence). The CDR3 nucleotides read TGTGCCAGTAGCCCGAGCGGAGTTAACTATGGCTACACCTTC. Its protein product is CASSPSGVNYGYTF.

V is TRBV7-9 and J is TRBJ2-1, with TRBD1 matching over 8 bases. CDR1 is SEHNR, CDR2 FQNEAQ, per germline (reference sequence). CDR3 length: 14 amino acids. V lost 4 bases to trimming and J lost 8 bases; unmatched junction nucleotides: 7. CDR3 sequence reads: CASSSRTGSDEQFF. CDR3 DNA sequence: TGTGCCAGCAGCTCGCGGACAGGGAGCGATGAGCAGTTCTTC.

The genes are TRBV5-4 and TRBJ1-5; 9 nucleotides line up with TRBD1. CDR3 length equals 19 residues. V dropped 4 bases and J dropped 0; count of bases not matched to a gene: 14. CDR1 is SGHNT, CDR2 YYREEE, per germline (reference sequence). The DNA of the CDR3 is TGTGCCAGCAGCAATCAGGACAGGGGAGGGCCTTATAGCAATCAGCCCCAGCATTTT. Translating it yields CASSNQDRGGPYSNQPQHF.